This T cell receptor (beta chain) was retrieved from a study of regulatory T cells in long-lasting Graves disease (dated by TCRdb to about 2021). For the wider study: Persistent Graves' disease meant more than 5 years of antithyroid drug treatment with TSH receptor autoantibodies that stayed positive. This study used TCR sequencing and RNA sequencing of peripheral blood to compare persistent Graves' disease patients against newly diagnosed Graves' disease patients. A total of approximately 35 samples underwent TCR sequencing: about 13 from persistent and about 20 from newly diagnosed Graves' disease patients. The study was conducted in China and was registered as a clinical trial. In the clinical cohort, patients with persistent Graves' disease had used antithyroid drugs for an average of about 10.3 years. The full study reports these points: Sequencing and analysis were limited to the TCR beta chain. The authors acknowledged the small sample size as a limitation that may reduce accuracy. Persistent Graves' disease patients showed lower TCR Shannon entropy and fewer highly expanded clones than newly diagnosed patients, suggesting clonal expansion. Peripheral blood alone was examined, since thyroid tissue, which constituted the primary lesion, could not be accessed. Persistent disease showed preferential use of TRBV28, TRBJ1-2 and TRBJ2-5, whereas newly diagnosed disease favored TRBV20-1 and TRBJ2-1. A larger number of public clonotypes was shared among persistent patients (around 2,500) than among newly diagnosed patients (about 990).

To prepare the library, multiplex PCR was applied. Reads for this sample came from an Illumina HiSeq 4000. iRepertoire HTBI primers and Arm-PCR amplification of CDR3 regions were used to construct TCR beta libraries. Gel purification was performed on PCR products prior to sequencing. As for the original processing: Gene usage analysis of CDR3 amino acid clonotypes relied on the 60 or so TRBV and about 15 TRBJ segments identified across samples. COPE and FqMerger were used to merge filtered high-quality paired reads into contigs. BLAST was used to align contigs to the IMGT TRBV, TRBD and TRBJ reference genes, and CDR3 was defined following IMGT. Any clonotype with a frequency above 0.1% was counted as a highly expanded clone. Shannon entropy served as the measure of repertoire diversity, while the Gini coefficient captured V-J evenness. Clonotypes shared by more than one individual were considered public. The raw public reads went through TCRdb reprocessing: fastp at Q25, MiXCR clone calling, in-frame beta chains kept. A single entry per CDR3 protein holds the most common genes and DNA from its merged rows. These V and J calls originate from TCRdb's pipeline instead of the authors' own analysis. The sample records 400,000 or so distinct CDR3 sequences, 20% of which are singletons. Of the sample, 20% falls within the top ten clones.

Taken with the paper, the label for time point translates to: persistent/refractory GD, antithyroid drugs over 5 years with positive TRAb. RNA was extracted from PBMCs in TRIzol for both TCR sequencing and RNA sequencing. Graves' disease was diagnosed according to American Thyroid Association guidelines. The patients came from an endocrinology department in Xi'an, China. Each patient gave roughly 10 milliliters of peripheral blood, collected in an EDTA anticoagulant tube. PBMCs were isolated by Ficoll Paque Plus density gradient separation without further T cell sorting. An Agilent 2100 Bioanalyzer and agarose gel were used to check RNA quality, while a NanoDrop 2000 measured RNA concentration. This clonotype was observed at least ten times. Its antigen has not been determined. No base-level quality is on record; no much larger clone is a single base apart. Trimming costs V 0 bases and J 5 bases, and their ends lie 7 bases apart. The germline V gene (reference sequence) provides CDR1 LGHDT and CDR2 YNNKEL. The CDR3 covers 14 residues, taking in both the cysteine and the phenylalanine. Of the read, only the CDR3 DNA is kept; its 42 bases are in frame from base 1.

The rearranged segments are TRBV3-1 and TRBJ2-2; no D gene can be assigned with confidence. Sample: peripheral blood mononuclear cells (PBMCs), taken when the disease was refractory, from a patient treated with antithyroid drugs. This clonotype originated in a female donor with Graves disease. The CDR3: CASSQDITTGELFF. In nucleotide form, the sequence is TGTGCCAGCAGCCAAGATATCACTACCGGGGAGCTGTTTTTT.